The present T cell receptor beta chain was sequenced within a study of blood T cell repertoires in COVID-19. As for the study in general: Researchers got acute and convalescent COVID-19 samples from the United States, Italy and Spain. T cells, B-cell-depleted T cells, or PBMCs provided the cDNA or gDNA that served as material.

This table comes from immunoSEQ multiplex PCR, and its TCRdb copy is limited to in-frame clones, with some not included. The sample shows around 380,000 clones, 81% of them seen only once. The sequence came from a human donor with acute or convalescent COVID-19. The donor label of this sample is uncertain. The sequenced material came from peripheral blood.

The CDR3 nucleotides read TGTGCCAGCAGCGTAGCGACAGGGGGCTCACCCCTCCACTTT. The encoded protein is CASSVATGGSPLHF. This sequence joins TRBV9 and TRBJ1-6, with TRBD1 matching 10 bases. Germline V CDR1 and CDR2: SGDLS, YYNGEE. The CDR3 has 14 amino acids. Unmatched junction bases numbered 1, after V lost 0 bases and J lost 10 bases.